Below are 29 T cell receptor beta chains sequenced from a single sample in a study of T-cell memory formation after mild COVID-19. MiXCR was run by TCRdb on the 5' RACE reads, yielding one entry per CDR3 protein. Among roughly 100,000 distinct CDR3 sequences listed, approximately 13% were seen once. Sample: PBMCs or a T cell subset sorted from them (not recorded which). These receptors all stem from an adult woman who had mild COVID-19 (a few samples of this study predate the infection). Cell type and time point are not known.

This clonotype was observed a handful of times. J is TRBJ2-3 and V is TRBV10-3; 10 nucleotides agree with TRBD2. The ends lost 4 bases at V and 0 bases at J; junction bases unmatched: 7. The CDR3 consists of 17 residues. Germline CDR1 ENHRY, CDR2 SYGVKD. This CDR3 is CAISGPTSGSSTDTQYF. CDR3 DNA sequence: TGTGCCATCAGTGGCCCGACTAGCGGGTCTAGCACAGATACGCAGTATTTT.

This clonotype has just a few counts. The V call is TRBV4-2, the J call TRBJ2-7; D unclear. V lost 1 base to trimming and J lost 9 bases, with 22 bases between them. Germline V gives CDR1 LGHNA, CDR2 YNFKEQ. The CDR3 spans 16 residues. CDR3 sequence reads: CASSQATSREIVRQYF. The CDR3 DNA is TGTGCCAGCAGCCAAGCTACATCCCGAGAAATCGTGCGGCAGTACTTC.

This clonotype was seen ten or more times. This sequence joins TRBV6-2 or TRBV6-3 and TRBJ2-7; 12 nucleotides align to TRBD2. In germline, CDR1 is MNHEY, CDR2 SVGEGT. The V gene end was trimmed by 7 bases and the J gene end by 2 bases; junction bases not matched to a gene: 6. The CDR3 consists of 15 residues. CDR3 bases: TGTGCCAGCACCATGACTAGCGGGAGAGCCTACGAGCAGTACTTC. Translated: CASTMTSGRAYEQYF.

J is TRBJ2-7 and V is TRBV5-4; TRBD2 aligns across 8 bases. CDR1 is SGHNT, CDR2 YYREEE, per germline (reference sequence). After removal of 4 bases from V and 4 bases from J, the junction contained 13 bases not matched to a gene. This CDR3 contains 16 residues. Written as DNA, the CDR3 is TGTGCCAGCAGCCTAGAACCGGGAGGGCATCGGTACGAGCAGTACTTC. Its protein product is CASSLEPGGHRYEQYF. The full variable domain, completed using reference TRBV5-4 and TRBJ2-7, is ETGVTQSPTHLIKTRGQQVTLRCSSQSGHNTVSWYQQALGQGPQFIFQYYREEENGRGNFPPRFSGLQFPNYSSELNVNALELDDSALYLCASSLEPGGHRYEQYFGPGTRLTVT.

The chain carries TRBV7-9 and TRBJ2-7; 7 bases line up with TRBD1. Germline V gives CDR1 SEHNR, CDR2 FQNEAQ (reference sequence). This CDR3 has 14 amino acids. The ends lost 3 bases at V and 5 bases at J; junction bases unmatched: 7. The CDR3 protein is CASSLDDRVHEQYF. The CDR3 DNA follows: TGTGCCAGCAGCTTGGACGACAGGGTCCACGAGCAGTACTTC.

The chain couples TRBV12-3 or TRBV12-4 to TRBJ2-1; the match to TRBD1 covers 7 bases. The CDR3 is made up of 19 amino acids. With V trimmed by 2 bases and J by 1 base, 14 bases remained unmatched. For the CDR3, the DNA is TGTGCCAGCAGTTTAATGACAGGGACAATGTTTTTTTCCTACAATGAGCAGTTCTTC. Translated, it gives CASSLMTGTMFFSYNEQFF.

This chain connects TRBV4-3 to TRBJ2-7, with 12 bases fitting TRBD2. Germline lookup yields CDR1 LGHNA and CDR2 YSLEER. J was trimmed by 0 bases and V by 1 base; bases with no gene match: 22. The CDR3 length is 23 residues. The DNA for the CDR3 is TGCGCCAGCAGCCAAGGCCTTAGCTCAGAACCGGGACTAGCGGGTCTTTTCTCCTACGAGCAGTACTTC. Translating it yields CASSQGLSSEPGLAGLFSYEQYF.

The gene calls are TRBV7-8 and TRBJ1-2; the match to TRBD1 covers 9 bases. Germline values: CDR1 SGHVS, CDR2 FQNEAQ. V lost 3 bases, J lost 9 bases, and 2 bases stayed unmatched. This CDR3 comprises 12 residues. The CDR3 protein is CASSFGQGSYTF. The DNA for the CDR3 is TGTGCCAGCAGCTTTGGACAGGGGAGCTACACCTTC.

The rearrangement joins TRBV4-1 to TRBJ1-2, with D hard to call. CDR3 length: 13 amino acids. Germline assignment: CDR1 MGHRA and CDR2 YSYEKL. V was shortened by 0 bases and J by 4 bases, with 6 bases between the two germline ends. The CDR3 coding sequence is TGCGCCAGCAGCCAAGAAAGTCCCTATGGCTACACCTTC. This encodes CASSQESPYGYTF.

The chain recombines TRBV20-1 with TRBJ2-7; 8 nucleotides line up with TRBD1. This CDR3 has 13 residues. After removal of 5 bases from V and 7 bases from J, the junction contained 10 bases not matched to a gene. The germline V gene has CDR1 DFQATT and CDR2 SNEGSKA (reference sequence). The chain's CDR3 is CSAQPPTGGEQYF. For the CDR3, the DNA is TGCAGTGCTCAACCCCCCACAGGGGGTGAGCAGTACTTC.

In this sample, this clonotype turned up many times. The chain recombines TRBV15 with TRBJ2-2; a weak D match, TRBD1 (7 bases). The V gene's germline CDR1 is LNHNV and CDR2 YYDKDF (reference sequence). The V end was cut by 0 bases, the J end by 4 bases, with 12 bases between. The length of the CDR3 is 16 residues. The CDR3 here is CATSRESRGATGELFF. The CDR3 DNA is TGTGCCACCAGCAGAGAGTCCAGGGGGGCCACCGGGGAGCTGTTTTTT.

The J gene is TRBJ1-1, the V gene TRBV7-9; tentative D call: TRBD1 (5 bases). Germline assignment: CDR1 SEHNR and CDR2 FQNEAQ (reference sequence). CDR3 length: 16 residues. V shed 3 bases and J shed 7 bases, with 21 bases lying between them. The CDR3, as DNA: TGTGCCAGCAGCTTTGTCAAGGGAGGGGCCACCAATGAAGCTTTCTTT. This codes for CASSFVKGGATNEAFF.

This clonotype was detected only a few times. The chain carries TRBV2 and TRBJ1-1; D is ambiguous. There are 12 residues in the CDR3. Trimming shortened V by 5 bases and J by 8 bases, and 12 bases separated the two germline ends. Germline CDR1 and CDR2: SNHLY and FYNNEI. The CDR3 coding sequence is TGTGCCAGCAGTCGGACGGTGCCAGAAGCTTTCTTT. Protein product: CASSRTVPEAFF.

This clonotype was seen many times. CDR3 nucleotide sequence: TGTGCCAGCAGTTTAGCTCAGGGGCTCCCCACAGATACGCAGTATTTT. Encoded protein: CASSLAQGLPTDTQYF. J is TRBJ2-3 and V is TRBV12-3 or TRBV12-4, with D perhaps matching TRBD1 (6 bases). Trimming pared 0 bases from V and 2 bases from J, leaving 12 bases between. The CDR3 contains 16 residues.

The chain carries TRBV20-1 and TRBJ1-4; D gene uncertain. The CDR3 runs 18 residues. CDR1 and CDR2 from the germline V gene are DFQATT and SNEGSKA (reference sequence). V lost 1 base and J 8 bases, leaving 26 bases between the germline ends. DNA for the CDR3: TGCAGTGCTAGAGCGCCCGGGTGGGTACCGCCCTTTGGGGAAAAACTGTTTTTT. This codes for CSARAPGWVPPFGEKLFF.

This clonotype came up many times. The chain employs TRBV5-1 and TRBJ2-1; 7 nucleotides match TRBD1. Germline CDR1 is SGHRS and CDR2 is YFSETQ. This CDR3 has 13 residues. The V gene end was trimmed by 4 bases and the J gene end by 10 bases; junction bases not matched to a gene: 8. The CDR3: CASSQTGTSEQFF. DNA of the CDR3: TGCGCCAGCAGCCAGACAGGGACGTCAGAGCAGTTCTTC.

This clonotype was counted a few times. The CDR3 is CASSQDLGGSETQYF. The CDR3 DNA follows: TGCGCCAGCAGCCAAGATTTGGGAGGGTCGGAGACCCAGTACTTC. V gene TRBV4-3 combines with J gene TRBJ2-5; TRBD2 agrees at 7 bases. Germline V gene data show CDR1 as LGHNA and CDR2 as YSLEER. V shed 0 bases, J shed 5 bases, and the junction held 6 bases outside the gene matches. The length of the CDR3 is 15 residues.

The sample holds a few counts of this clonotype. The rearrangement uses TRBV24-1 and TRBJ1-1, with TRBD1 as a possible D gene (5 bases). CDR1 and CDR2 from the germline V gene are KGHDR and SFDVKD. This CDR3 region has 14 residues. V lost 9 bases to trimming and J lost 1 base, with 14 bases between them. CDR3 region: CATPTGTENTEAFF. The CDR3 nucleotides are TGTGCCACCCCTACCGGGACGGAGAACACTGAAGCTTTCTTT.

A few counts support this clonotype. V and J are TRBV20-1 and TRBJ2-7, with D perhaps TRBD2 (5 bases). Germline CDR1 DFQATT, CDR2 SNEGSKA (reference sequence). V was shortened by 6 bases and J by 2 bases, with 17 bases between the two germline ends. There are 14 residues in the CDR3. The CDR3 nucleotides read TGCAGTGCGAGGAGGCCTAGCATCACCTACGAGCAGTACTTC. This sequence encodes CSARRPSITYEQYF.

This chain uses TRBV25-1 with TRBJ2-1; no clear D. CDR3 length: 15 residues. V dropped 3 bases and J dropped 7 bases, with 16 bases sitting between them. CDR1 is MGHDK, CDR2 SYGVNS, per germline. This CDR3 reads CASSDTFLSDNEQFF. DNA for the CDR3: TGTGCCAGCAGTGACACGTTCCTCTCTGATAATGAGCAGTTCTTC. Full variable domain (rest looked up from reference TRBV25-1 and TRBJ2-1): EADIYQTPRYLVIGTGKKITLECSQTMGHDKMYWYQQDPGMELHLIHYSYGVNSTEKGDLSSESTVSRIRTEHFPLTLESARPSHTSQYLCASSDTFLSDNEQFFGPGTRLTVL.

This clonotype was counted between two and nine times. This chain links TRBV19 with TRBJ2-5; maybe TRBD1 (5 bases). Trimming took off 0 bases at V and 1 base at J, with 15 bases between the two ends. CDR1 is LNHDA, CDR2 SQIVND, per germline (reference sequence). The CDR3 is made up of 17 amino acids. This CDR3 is CASSIDLGRVGQETQYF. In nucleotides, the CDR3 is TGTGCCAGTAGTATAGATTTAGGCAGGGTTGGCCAAGAGACCCAGTACTTC.

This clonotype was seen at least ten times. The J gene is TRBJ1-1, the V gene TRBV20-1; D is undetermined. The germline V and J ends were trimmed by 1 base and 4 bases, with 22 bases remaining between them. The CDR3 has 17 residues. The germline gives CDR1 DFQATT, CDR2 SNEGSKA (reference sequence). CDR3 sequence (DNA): TGCAGTGCTAGAGGGTCCTTGCGGACCGCCGAAGGCACTGAAGCTTTCTTT. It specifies CSARGSLRTAEGTEAFF.

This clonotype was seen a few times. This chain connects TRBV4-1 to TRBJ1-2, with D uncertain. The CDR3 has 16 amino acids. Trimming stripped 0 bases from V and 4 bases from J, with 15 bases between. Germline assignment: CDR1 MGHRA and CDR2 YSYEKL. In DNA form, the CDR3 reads TGCGCCAGCAGCCAAGATGAGGGATTAAGCGGCTATGGCTACACCTTC. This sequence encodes CASSQDEGLSGYGYTF.

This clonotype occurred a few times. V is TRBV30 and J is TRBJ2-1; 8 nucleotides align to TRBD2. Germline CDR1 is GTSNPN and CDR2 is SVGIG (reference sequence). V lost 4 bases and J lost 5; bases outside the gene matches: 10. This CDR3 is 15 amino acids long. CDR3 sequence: CAWTAGTSANNEQFF. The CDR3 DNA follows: TGTGCCTGGACCGCCGGGACTAGTGCGAACAATGAGCAGTTCTTC. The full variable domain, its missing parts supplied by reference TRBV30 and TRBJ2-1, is SQTIHQWPATLVQPVGSPLSLECTVEGTSNPNLYWYRQAAGRGLQLLFYSVGIGQISSEVPQNLSASRPQDRQFILSSKKLLLSDSGFYLCAWTAGTSANNEQFFGPGTRLTVL.

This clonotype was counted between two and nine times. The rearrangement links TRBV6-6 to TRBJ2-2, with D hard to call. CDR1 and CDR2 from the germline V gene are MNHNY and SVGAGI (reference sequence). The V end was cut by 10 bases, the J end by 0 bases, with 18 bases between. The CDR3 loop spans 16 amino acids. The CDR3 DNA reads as TGTGCCACCCACACCGGGCTGGGAACGAACACCGGGGAGCTGTTTTTT. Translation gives CATHTGLGTNTGELFF.

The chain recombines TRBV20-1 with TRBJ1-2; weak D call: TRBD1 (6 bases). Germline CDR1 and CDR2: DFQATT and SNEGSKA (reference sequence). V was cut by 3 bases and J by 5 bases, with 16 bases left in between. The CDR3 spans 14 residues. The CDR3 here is CSASAGEWRYGYTF. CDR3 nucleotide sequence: TGCAGTGCTAGTGCAGGGGAGTGGAGGTATGGCTACACCTTC.

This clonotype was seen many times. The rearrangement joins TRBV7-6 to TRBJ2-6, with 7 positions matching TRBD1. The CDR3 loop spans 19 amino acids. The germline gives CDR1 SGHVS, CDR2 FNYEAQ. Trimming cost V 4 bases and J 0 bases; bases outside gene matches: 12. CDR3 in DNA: TGTGCCAGCAGCTCAATATACTGGACAGGCAGCTCTGGGGCCAACGTCCTGACTTTC. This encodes CASSSIYWTGSSGANVLTF.

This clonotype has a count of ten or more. CDR3 bases: TGTGCCAGCAGCTTTACTCTCAACTACGAGCAGTACTTC. Its translation: CASSFTLNYEQYF. V usage is TRBV7-2 and J usage is TRBJ2-7; no firm D call. CDR3 size: 13 residues. Germline loops: CDR1 SGHTA, CDR2 FQGNSA. V shed 3 bases and J shed 3 bases, with 9 bases lying between them.

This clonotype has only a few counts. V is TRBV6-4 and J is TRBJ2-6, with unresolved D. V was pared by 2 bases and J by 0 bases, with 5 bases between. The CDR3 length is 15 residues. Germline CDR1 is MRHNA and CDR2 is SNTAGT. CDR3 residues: CASSDTSSGANVLTF. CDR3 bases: TGTGCCAGCAGTGACACCAGCTCTGGGGCCAACGTCCTGACTTTC.